The text below deals with one TCR beta chain. Its antigen is still unknown. Sequencing libraries made from TCR beta cDNA carried unique molecular identifiers. MiXCR, run by TCRdb on the PCR reads, gives a single entry per CDR3 protein. This table holds hundreds of thousands of distinct CDR3 sequences, about 32% found once. V was pared by 1 base and J by 6 bases, with 15 bases between. The CDR3 runs 14 residues. CDR1 is DFQATT, CDR2 SNEGSKA, per germline (reference sequence). The entry originates in a study of post-analysis software for immune sequencing data. On the study more broadly: The patients showed relapsing-remitting, secondary progressive and progressive-relapsing multiple sclerosis courses.

Study findings and constraints: For normalized Chao1 diversity, multiple sclerosis patients scored significantly lower than controls did. Four or five TRBV segments, including TRBV5-6, TRBV5-1 and TRBV20-1, were more frequent in patients than controls.

This clonotype was obtained from a girl aged 10 to 17 with multiple sclerosis. Material: blood. The V call is TRBV20-1, the J call TRBJ1-2; no firm D call. The CDR3 DNA reads as TGCAGTGCTAGAGCTGTCACGGAGAGTAATGGCTACACCTTC. Translating it yields CSARAVTESNGYTF.